This T cell receptor beta chain was found in a study of cytomegalovirus exposure and HLA in healthy donors. Study-wide results and limits: The authors listed 150 to 200 TCR beta chains as cytomegalovirus-associated. Reportedly, TCR beta sequences accurately predicted HLA-A and HLA-B alleles in most subjects.

In the case of this clone: What it recognizes is unknown.

Germline trimming cut 7 bases from V and 1 base from J; bases unmatched to any gene: 5. The CDR3 has 15 residues. Germline V gene data show CDR1 as LNHDA and CDR2 as SQIVND (reference sequence). A multiplex PCR was run with 60 Vbeta primers and 13 Jbeta primers. Profiling relied on immunoSEQ multiplex PCR, and the TCRdb table lists in-frame clones only, not all of them. The sample records some 44,000 clones, about nine tenths being singletons. The clonotype was recovered from a woman aged 35 to 49 in good health and CMV-seropositive. Sequencing used PBMCs. This chain connects TRBV19 to TRBJ1-5; 9 nucleotides match TRBD1. The CDR3, as DNA: TGTGCCAGTACCGTGACAGGGGGAAGCAATCAGCCCCAGCATTTT. This codes for CASTVTGGSNQPQHF.